Below, 26 T cell receptor beta chains from the same sample are listed, as sequenced in a study of metastatic and nonmetastatic thyroid tumors. MiXCR re-clonotyped the PCR reads for TCRdb. The table records some 41,000 clones, approximately 12% of them present only once. Until they underwent thyroid surgery, no patient had received any treatment. Sequencing was performed on blood. These receptor sequences come from a female donor with papillary thyroid cancer or a benign thyroid nodule (not recorded which). Some clones in this sample may be carry-over from other donors' samples.

This clone was seen at least ten times. The chain has TRBV12-5 and TRBJ2-3; 8 bases map to TRBD2. There are 17 residues in the CDR3. Losses at the gene ends were 0 bases for V and 2 bases for J; bases not matched to a gene: 7. CDR1 LGHNT and CDR2 FRNRAP come from the germline V gene. This CDR3 reads CASGLVILAGNTDTQYF. CDR3 DNA: TGTGCTAGTGGTTTGGTAATCTTAGCGGGAAACACAGATACGCAGTATTTT.

In this sample, this clone turned up many times. The chain combines TRBV7-2 with TRBJ1-6; no firm D call. The CDR3 extends over 12 amino acids. From germline, CDR1 is SGHTA and CDR2 FQGNSA. Trimming stripped 6 bases from V and 3 bases from J, with 3 bases between. DNA for the CDR3: TGTGCCAGCAGTTTCTATAATTCACCCCTCCACTTT. This encodes CASSFYNSPLHF.

In this sample, this clone turned up a few times. A much larger clone differs by one base, so this may be a read error. The chain recombines TRBV28 with TRBJ1-1, with no clear D. CDR1 and CDR2 from the germline V gene are MDHEN and SYDVKM. The CDR3 sequence is 11 residues long. The germline V and J ends were trimmed by 6 bases and 12 bases, with 14 bases remaining between them. The CDR3 sequence is CASRTARRTFF. CDR3 coding DNA: TGTGCCAGCAGAACCGCTCGAAGGACTTTCTTT.

Comments on this clone: This sequence may be a read error, since a much larger clone differs from it by one base. The chain recombines TRBV20-1 with TRBJ2-7; D is unresolved. Germline-derived CDR1 and CDR2 are DFQATT and SNEGSKA (reference sequence). The CDR3 has 14 amino acids. The DNA of the CDR3 is TGCAGTGCTAGAGATCGGGTGTTTTCCTACGGGCAGTACTTC. This encodes CSARDRVFSYGQYF.

The rearrangement joins TRBV7-2 to TRBJ2-7; the match to TRBD1 covers 8 bases. The CDR3 is 13 amino acids. Germline CDR1 is SGHTA and CDR2 is FQGNSA. J gave up 2 bases and V 5 bases, and 2 bases lay outside the gene matches. CDR3 sequence (DNA): TGTGCCAGCAGCCCGACAGGGGCCTACGAGCAGTACTTC. This gives the protein CASSPTGAYEQYF. The complete variable domain, with remaining parts taken from reference TRBV7-2 and TRBJ2-7, reads GAGVSQSPSNKVTEKGKDVELRCDPISGHTALYWYRQSLGQGLEFLIYFQGNSAPDKSGLPSDRFSAERTGGSVSTLTIQRTQQEDSAVYLCASSPTGAYEQYFGPGTRLTVT.

This clone was found many times. The chain has TRBV7-2 and TRBJ2-7; D is unclear. Germline lookup yields CDR1 SGHTA and CDR2 FQGNSA. CDR3 length equals 14 residues. V was trimmed by 1 base and J by 0 bases, leaving 7 bases between them. CDR3 nucleotide sequence: TGTGCCAGCAGCTTAGATCCCAGCTCCTACGAGCAGTACTTC. The encoded protein is CASSLDPSSYEQYF.

There are many counts of this clone. CDR3 in amino acids: CASSAGGTISSTDTQYF. The CDR3 DNA sequence: TGCGCCAGCAGTGCGGGAGGGACGATTTCTAGCACAGATACGCAGTATTTT. This chain connects TRBV10-1 to TRBJ2-3; TRBD2 aligns across 8 bases. Germline V gene lookup returns CDR1 WNHNN and CDR2 SYGVQD (reference sequence). The J segment lost 0 bases and the V segment lost 4 bases, leaving 9 bases of the junction unmatched. The CDR3 covers 17 residues.

The V and J genes are TRBV7-3 and TRBJ2-1, with 8 bases fitting TRBD2. V was clipped by 6 bases and J by 4 bases; unmatched bases: 5. Germline CDR1 is SGHTA and CDR2 is FQGTGA. The CDR3 is 14 amino acids. The CDR3 DNA is TGTGCCAGCAGAACGGGAGGGCCGTACAATGAGCAGTTCTTC. Translation gives CASRTGGPYNEQFF.

Many counts were recorded for this clone. This sample also contains other DNA sequences that code for the same CDR3. This chain connects TRBV5-8 to TRBJ2-5, with D perhaps TRBD1 (5 bases). Per the germline V gene, CDR1 is SGHTS and CDR2 is YDEGEE. There are 14 residues in the CDR3. The ends were cut back, 0 bases at V and 3 bases at J, with 9 bases in the middle. CDR3 region: CASSLGPGKETQYF. The CDR3 DNA reads as TGTGCCAGCAGCTTGGGGCCAGGGAAAGAGACCCAGTACTTC.

The table lists this clone with many counts. This chain links TRBV28 with TRBJ1-5, with D maybe TRBD1 (5 bases). CDR3 length: 12 amino acids. V dropped 8 bases and J dropped 6 bases, with 11 bases sitting between them. Germline lookup yields CDR1 MDHEN and CDR2 SYDVKM. The CDR3 DNA is TGTGCCAGCGTGTCCGGGGCTCAGCCCCAGCATTTT. Protein sequence: CASVSGAQPQHF.

This clone was counted ten times or more. The genes are TRBV5-1 and TRBJ2-1; 8 bases are a match to TRBD2. Per the germline V gene, CDR1 is SGHRS and CDR2 is YFSETQ. J gave up 1 base and V 1 base, and 4 bases lay outside the gene matches. The CDR3 consists of 16 residues. The DNA for the CDR3 is TGCGCCAGCAGCTTGCCCAGCGGGAGTTCCTACAATGAGCAGTTCTTC. This gives the protein CASSLPSGSSYNEQFF.

Many counts were recorded for this clone. The chain employs TRBV30 and TRBJ1-2; 10 bases match TRBD1. The germline V gene encodes CDR1 GTSNPN and CDR2 SVGIG (reference sequence). The trim removed 5 bases at V and 1 base at J, leaving 4 bases unmatched. CDR3 size: 14 residues. The CDR3 nucleotides are TGTGCCTGGGGGGGACAGGGGAATAACTATGGCTACACCTTC. Translation: CAWGGQGNNYGYTF.

This clone was seen many times. This chain links TRBV12-3 or TRBV12-4 with TRBJ2-1; 9 bases agree with TRBD1. The CDR3 sequence is 14 residues long. V trimming: 3 bases; J trimming: 5 bases; junction bases outside the gene matches: 2. In nucleotides, the CDR3 is TGTGCCAGCAGTTTGGACAGGGGAAACAATGAGCAGTTCTTC. Translation gives CASSLDRGNNEQFF.

This clone was counted at least ten times. The chain carries TRBV30 and TRBJ1-3, with no clear D. CDR1 GTSNPN and CDR2 SVGIG come from the germline V gene (reference sequence). Trimming took 0 bases from V and 0 from J, leaving 6 bases between them. The CDR3 covers 14 residues. The CDR3 reads CAWSVSSSGNTIYF. The CDR3, as DNA: TGTGCCTGGAGTGTATCTAGCTCTGGAAACACCATATATTTT. The full variable domain, its missing parts supplied by reference TRBV30 and TRBJ1-3, is SQTIHQWPATLVQPVGSPLSLECTVEGTSNPNLYWYRQAAGRGLQLLFYSVGIGQISSEVPQNLSASRPQDRQFILSSKKLLLSDSGFYLCAWSVSSSGNTIYFGEGSWLTVV.

This clone showed up many times. V usage is TRBV5-6 and J usage is TRBJ2-1; D gene ambiguous. V lost 0 bases to trimming and J lost 2 bases, with 6 bases between them. This CDR3 has 14 residues. The germline V gene encodes CDR1 SGHDT and CDR2 YYEEEE. The CDR3 coding sequence is TGTGCCAGCAGCTTGGACAGTACCTACAATGAGCAGTTCTTC. It is translated as CASSLDSTYNEQFF.

This clone was recorded a few times. With a much larger clone just one base away, this may be a read error. Distinct nucleotide sequences in the sample also encode this CDR3. This chain links TRBV19 with TRBJ2-7; the D gene could be TRBD1 or TRBD2 (6 bases each). CDR3 length: 14 residues. In germline, CDR1 is LNHDA, CDR2 SQIVND (reference sequence). The CDR3 region has the DNA TGCGCCAGTAGTATAGGGCGGGACACCTACGAGCAGTACTTC. As protein: CASSIGRDTYEQYF.

There are many counts of this clone. This chain uses TRBV30 with TRBJ2-3, with 8 bases aligning to TRBD1. Unmatched junction bases numbered 3, after V lost 3 bases and J lost 7 bases. This CDR3 contains 12 residues. Germline CDR1 reads GTSNPN; CDR2 reads SVGIG (reference sequence). Here the CDR3 reads CAWRRQGNTQYF. CDR3 bases: TGTGCCTGGAGACGACAGGGGAATACGCAGTATTTT.

The chain carries TRBV7-6 and TRBJ1-1, with D tentatively TRBD1 (6 bases). The V gene lost 5 bases and the J gene lost 0 bases, with 16 bases spanning the gap. Germline V gene sequence: CDR1 SGHVS, CDR2 FNYEAQ. The CDR3 is made up of 16 amino acids. The CDR3 reads CASSPVGGPLNTEAFF. CDR3 in DNA: TGTGCCAGCAGCCCCGTGGGGGGGCCTTTGAACACTGAAGCTTTCTTT.

This clone was observed at least ten times. V usage is TRBV20-1 and J usage is TRBJ2-1, with D maybe TRBD2 (5 bases). CDR1 is DFQATT, CDR2 SNEGSKA, per germline (reference sequence). V was cut by 0 bases and J by 3 bases, with 24 bases left in between. The CDR3 is 19 residues long. DNA of the CDR3: TGCAGTGCTAGAGATTATGGGGTGGGAGCCTACCGGCACTACAATGAGCAGTTCTTC. This codes for CSARDYGVGAYRHYNEQFF.

There are many counts of this clone. This chain joins TRBV28 and TRBJ2-5; 7 bases map to TRBD2. The CDR3 is 12 residues long. CDR1 is MDHEN and CDR2 is SYDVKM in the germline V gene. V was clipped by 7 bases and J by 7 bases; unmatched bases: 6. CDR3 in amino acids: CASTTGRGTQYF. Here the CDR3 DNA reads TGTGCCAGCACCACTGGGAGGGGGACCCAGTACTTC.

This clone is deemed medium-sized. This chain connects TRBV27 to TRBJ2-7; D gene uncertain. The CDR3 spans 14 residues. The V gene lost 2 bases and the J gene lost 6 bases, with 14 bases spanning the gap. Germline CDR1 and CDR2: MNHEY and SMNVEV (reference sequence). In DNA, the CDR3 is TGTGCCAGCAGTTTAGGTAGAGTCGGACGCGAGCAGTACTTC. Its protein product is CASSLGRVGREQYF.

The sample holds many counts of this clone. The chain employs TRBV29-1 and TRBJ1-1, with 9 bases identical to TRBD1. With V trimmed by 7 bases and J by 4 bases, 4 bases remained unmatched. The CDR3 is made up of 12 amino acids. Germline CDR1 reads SQVTM; CDR2 reads ANQGSEA. Here the CDR3 reads CSAPTGGTEAFF. CDR3 DNA: TGCAGCGCACCGACAGGGGGCACTGAAGCTTTCTTT. Combining the CDR3 with reference TRBV29-1 and TRBJ1-1 gives the whole variable domain SAVISQKPSRDICQRGTSLTIQCQVDSQVTMMFWYRQQPGQSLTLIATANQGSEATYESGFVIDKFPISRPNLTFSTLTVSNMSPEDSSIYLCSAPTGGTEAFFGQGTRLTVV.

As concerns this clone: Different DNA sequences within this sample yield the same CDR3. The chain joins TRBV2 to TRBJ2-7, with D perhaps matching TRBD1 (5 bases). Trimming left V 5 bases short and J 3 bases short, with 11 bases between. This CDR3 is 13 amino acids long. The germline V gene has CDR1 SNHLY and CDR2 FYNNEI. CDR3 protein: CASSRDRLYEQYF. The DNA for the CDR3 is TGTGCCAGCAGTCGTGACAGACTCTACGAGCAGTACTTC.

In its sample, this clone was seen many times. The chain recombines TRBV19 with TRBJ2-2; 7 bases fit TRBD2. CDR1 is LNHDA and CDR2 is SQIVND in the germline V gene (reference sequence). The CDR3 consists of 17 residues. J lost 3 bases, V lost 3 bases, and 10 bases had no gene match. CDR3 in amino acids: CASSIKDPSGDTGELFF. DNA for the CDR3: TGTGCCAGTAGTATTAAAGATCCTAGCGGTGACACCGGGGAGCTGTTTTTT.

The sample holds many counts of this clone. This chain joins TRBV9 and TRBJ2-5; 12 bases match TRBD2. The CDR3 has 16 amino acids. Germline CDR1 SGDLS, CDR2 YYNGEE. J lost 4 bases, V lost 2 bases, and 6 bases had no gene match. The CDR3 spells CASSVLAGGWGETQYF. CDR3 DNA: TGTGCCAGCAGCGTCCTAGCGGGAGGGTGGGGAGAGACCCAGTACTTC.

This clone was observed many times. The chain couples TRBV6-6 to TRBJ2-6, with 8 positions matching TRBD2. V was pared by 4 bases and J by 1 base, with 6 bases of the junction left unmatched. The CDR3 covers 17 residues. Germline CDR1 and CDR2: MNHNY and SVGAGI (reference sequence). The CDR3 bases are TGTGCCAGCAGTTTTAGCGGGAAATGGTCTGGGGCCAACGTCCTGACTTTC. It encodes CASSFSGKWSGANVLTF.